This T cell receptor beta chain was found in a study of blood T cells in healthy people across ages. Findings and limits, study-wide: Considered underestimates were the diversity estimates obtained from one million T cells. A greater number of naive CD4+ cells and higher diversity distinguished long-lived donors from aged donors.

Trimming removed 0 bases from V and 2 bases from J, with 10 bases in between. Germline CDR1 reads MNHNY; CDR2 reads SVGAGI (reference sequence). There are 15 residues in the CDR3. As to this clonotype: Its target is unknown.

They isolated at least 7 million PBMCs from each sample. The second PCR ran roughly 6 to 11 cycles with a sample-barcoded 5' primer and J-beta primers. CDR3-containing paired-end reads numbering at least 2.5 million came from each sample. MiXCR, applied by TCRdb to the 5' RACE reads, yields one record per CDR3 protein. The repertoire includes around 620,000 distinct CDR3 sequences, 25% to 30% of them detected once, and approximately 18% sits in the top ten. The material sequenced was blood. The J gene is TRBJ2-5, the V gene TRBV6-6, with D perhaps matching TRBD2 (6 bases). This clonotype was obtained from a woman between 65 and 79 years old in good health. The CDR3 DNA sequence: TGTGCCAGCAGTTACTCGATACGGGGGCAAGAGACCCAGTACTTC. Translated, it gives CASSYSIRGQETQYF.